This TCR beta chain was captured in a study of blood T cell repertoires in COVID-19. Study context: Sample material is recorded as cDNA or gDNA derived from T cells, B-cell-depleted T cells, or PBMCs.

The CDR3 spans 14 residues. The junction had 6 bases not matched to a gene; V was cut back by 7 bases and J by 5 bases. CDR1 is MNHEY, CDR2 SVGAGI, per germline. Sequencing used immunoSEQ multiplex PCR; TCRdb keeps in-frame clones, though not all of them. The sample holds 99,000 or so clones, roughly 82% seen once. The clonotype comes from a man aged 60 to 69 with acute or convalescent COVID-19. V usage is TRBV6-5 and J usage is TRBJ2-2; 8 bases are a match to TRBD1. The sample comprised peripheral blood. The CDR3 nucleotides are TGTGCCAGCACACTAGGACAGGGAACCGGGGAGCTGTTTTTT. It specifies CASTLGQGTGELFF.